This TCR beta chain was identified in a study of T cell changes during pregnancy in multiple sclerosis. The V gene end was trimmed by 5 bases and the J gene end by 3 bases; junction bases not matched to a gene: 19. This CDR3 has 18 residues. Germline lookup yields CDR1 SEHNR and CDR2 FQNEAQ (reference sequence). The method was immunoSEQ multiplex PCR; TCRdb's version includes in-frame clones alone and lacks a portion of them. The repertoire consists of around 100,000 clones, with 80% to 95% occurring once and the leading ten covering 1.5%. This TCR was recovered from a female donor with multiple sclerosis, enrolled in a pregnancy study. This rearrangement joins TRBV7-9 to TRBJ2-7, with TRBD1 matching 7 bases. The specimen was peripheral blood, collected in the third trimester of pregnancy. CDR3 in DNA: TGTGCCAGCAGCGGGGACAGTCCCAAACCCTCCGGGGACTACGAGCAGTACTTC. Translated, it gives CASSGDSPKPSGDYEQYF.